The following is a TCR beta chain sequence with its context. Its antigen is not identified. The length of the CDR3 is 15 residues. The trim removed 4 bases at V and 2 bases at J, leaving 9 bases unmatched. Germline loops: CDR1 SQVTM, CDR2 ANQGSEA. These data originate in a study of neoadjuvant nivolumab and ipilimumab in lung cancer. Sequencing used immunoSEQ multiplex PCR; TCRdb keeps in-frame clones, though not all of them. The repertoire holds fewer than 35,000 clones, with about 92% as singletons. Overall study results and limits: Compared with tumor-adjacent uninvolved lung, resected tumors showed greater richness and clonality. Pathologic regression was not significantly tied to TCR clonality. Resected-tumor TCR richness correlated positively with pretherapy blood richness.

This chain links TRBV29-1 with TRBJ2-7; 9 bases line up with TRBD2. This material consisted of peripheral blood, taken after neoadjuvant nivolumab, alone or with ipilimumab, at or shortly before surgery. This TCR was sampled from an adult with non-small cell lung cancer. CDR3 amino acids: CSVARLAGFTYEQYF. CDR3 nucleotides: TGCAGCGTTGCCCGGCTAGCGGGATTCACCTACGAGCAGTACTTC.